The source of this T cell receptor beta chain is a study of shared clonotypes between healthy human individuals. This CDR3 has 15 residues. The germline V gene has CDR1 SGHTA and CDR2 FQGTGA. V dropped 5 bases and J dropped 2; count of bases not matched to a gene: 4. This clone came up once. Assay execution took place at the deep level. Here immunoSEQ multiplex PCR was the method, and the copy in TCRdb shows in-frame clones only, minus some. The sample contains 2.3 million or so clones, about 92% of which appear only once. This receptor was identified in a man younger than 35 in good health. Some clones in this sample may be carry-over from other donors' samples. The sequencing input was naive CD4+ T cells from PBMCs. The sample's subset: CD45RA+ positively selected. The rearrangement uses TRBV7-3 and TRBJ2-1; 9 bases are shared with TRBD2. The CDR3 DNA follows: TGTGCCAGCAGCGCGAGCGGGGGGACCTACAATGAGCAGTTCTTC. Residues: CASSASGGTYNEQFF. Filled out from reference TRBV7-3 and TRBJ2-1, the complete variable domain reads GAGVSQTPSNKVTEKGKYVELRCDPISGHTALYWYRQSLGQGPEFLIYFQGTGAADDSGLPNDRFFAVRPEGSVSTLKIQRTERGDSAVYLCASSASGGTYNEQFFGPGTRLTVL.